The sequence of this T cell receptor (beta chain) was determined in a study of T cell repertoires in ileal Crohn's disease. Study summary: Median disease duration was approximately eight years; less than 45% smoked at surgery. Regarding the study as a whole: High-frequency clones were more common in sorted CD8 than CD4 cells.

V gave up 4 bases and J gave up 0 bases; unmatched junction bases: 10. The CDR3 loop spans 17 amino acids. CDR1 is SGDLS and CDR2 is YYNGEE in the germline V gene. Of note for this clone: The antigen is undetermined.

The assay was immunoSEQ multiplex PCR, and TCRdb's table has in-frame clones only and misses some. The sample records about 8,400 clones, 96% being singletons. The sample comprised ileal tissue. V gene TRBV9 combines with J gene TRBJ2-3, with 8 bases identical to TRBD2. The sequence was obtained from an adult with Crohn's disease. The CDR3 protein is CASSPFGGGSSTDTQYF. For the CDR3, the DNA is TGTGCCAGCAGCCCCTTCGGGGGGGGCTCTAGCACAGATACGCAGTATTTT. The entire variable domain, with the rest obtained from reference TRBV9 and TRBJ2-3, is as follows: DSGVTQTPKHLITATGQRVTLRCSPRSGDLSVYWYQQSLDQGLQFLIQYYNGEERAKGNILERFSAQQFPDLHSELNLSSLELGDSALYFCASSPFGGGSSTDTQYFGPGTRLTVL.